A selection of T cell receptor beta chains follows, all from one sample in a study of T cell changes during pregnancy in multiple sclerosis. Assay used: immunoSEQ multiplex PCR; TCRdb lists only in-frame clones, some missing. The sample yields 65,000 to 70,000 clones, around 92% seen once. The source material was peripheral blood, sampled in the third trimester of pregnancy. The receptors shown here come from a female donor in good health, enrolled as a control in a pregnancy study. The CDR3 runs from the conserved cysteine through the conserved F or W. The D gene is left open where the match is weak.

>TRBV7-2|15|NA|TRBJ1-5
CASSPVVNRDQPQHF
TGTGCCAGCAGCCCGGTCGTTAACCGCGATCAGCCCCAGCATTTT
>TRBV2|15|TRBD2|TRBJ2-7
CASSEFSGSPYEQYF
TGTGCCAGCAGTGAATTTAGCGGGAGCCCCTACGAGCAGTACTTC
>TRBV19|16|TRBD1|TRBJ1-1
CASSRKTGNMNTEAFF
TGTGCCAGTAGTAGAAAGACAGGGAACATGAACACTGAAGCTTTCTTT
>TRBV6-6|12|NA|TRBJ2-7
CASSYDQGGQYF
TGTGCCAGCAGTTACGACCAAGGGGGGCAGTACTTC
>TRBV7-2|12|NA|TRBJ1-5
CASSRGNQPQHF
TGTGCCAGCAGCCGAGGGAATCAGCCCCAGCATTTT
>TRBV7-9|15|TRBD1|TRBJ2-7
CASSQSGTGGGEQYF
TGTGCCAGCAGCCAATCCGGGACAGGGGGCGGCGAGCAGTACTTC
>TRBV29-1|12|NA|TRBJ1-2
CSVVSLLLGYTF
TGCAGCGTTGTGTCACTCCTCCTAGGCTACACCTTC
>TRBV27|13|NA|TRBJ2-3
CASSPNSVVAQYF
TGTGCCAGCAGTCCCAACTCTGTGGTTGCGCAGTATTTT
>TRBV10-3|14|TRBD2|TRBJ2-7
CAISGLAATYEQYF
TGTGCCATCAGCGGACTAGCGGCAACCTACGAGCAGTACTTC
>TRBV27|15|NA|TRBJ1-6
CASQGFASYNSPLHF
TGTGCCAGCCAGGGGTTCGCCTCCTATAATTCACCCCTCCACTTT
>TRBV30|13|NA|TRBJ1-1
CAWSSRGYTEAFF
TGTGCCTGGAGTTCAAGGGGGTACACTGAAGCTTTCTTT